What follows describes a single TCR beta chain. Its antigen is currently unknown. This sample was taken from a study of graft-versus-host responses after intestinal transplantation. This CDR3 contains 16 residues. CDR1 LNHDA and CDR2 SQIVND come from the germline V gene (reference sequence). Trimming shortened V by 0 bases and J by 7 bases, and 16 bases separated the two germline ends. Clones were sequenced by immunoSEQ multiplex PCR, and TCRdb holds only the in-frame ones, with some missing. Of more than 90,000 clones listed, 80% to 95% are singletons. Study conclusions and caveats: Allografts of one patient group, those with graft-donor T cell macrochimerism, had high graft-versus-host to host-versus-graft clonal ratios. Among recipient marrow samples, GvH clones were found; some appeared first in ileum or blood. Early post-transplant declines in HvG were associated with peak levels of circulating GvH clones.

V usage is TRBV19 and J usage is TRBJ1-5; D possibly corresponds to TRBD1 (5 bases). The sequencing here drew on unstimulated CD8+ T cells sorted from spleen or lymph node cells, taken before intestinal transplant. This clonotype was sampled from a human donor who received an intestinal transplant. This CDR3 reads CASSIDGAPPRQPQHF. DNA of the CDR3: TGTGCCAGTAGTATAGATGGGGCCCCTCCACGGCAGCCCCAGCATTTT.